Below, one T cell receptor (beta chain) is given with its context. Its target antigen remains unknown. Base qualities are missing; no much larger clone stands one base away. The collaborating institutions used their own protocols to collect whole blood in K2EDTA tubes. For TCRbeta analysis, collaborators shipped samples in one of three forms: frozen whole blood, isolated PBMCs, or DNA extracted from either of those sample types. This specimen belongs to a study of blood T cell repertoires in COVID-19 (dated by TCRdb to 2018 to 2020). Context from the whole study: Samples covering the acute and convalescent phases of COVID-19 were provided by collaborators in the United States, Italy and Spain. The samples were drawn from the first 160 participants of the ongoing ImmuneRACE study and from 1,254 subjects provided by 6 global collaborators. The sample metadata nearly always contained a de-identified subject ID, COVID-19 status, age in years and sex. The prospective study material was composed of cDNA or gDNA derived from T cells, B-cell-depleted T cells, or PBMCs. HLA class I and class II types, where available, came from metadata supplied by the sample provider rather than from assay-based typing. Subjects who had been exposed to COVID-19, were actively infected with it, or had recovered from it provided the deeply sampled blood TCRbeta repertoires that made up the dataset. A freely available public database, intended as a resource for researchers studying the immune response to SARS-CoV-2, is where the repertoires were released. Overall study outcomes, separate from this receptor: How much clinical and demographic metadata was included differed by source and by participant, and the metadata was provided uncurated.

TCRbeta CDR3 regions were amplified from genomic DNA by means of the immunoSEQ Assay, a bias-controlled multiplex PCR. Processing in the source paper ran as follows. Within the assay, amplification of reference gene primers was used to estimate how many nucleated cells each sample contained. Sequence reads were collapsed and filtered to measure the absolute abundance of every unique TCRbeta CDR3 rearrangement. Productive Simpson clonality was computed per sample as the square root of Simpson's diversity index over productive rearrangements. In its TCRdb copy, this immuneACCESS table keeps in-frame sequences only and misses some clones. Where compared with another copy, unresolved V genes explain less than half of these, and the others have no known cause. The DNA was the basis for D and trimming; V, J and clone size are from that table. For this sample there are 75,000 to 95,000 clones; roughly 72% appear just once. The ten most abundant clones make up about 22% of the sample.

After removal of 0 bases from V and 4 bases from J, the junction retains 2 bases not matched to a gene. CDR1 and CDR2 were assigned from the germline V gene as MGHRA and YSYEKL. Taken from cysteine to phenylalanine, the CDR3 has 16 residues. The retained sequence is limited to the CDR3, 48 bases, with the frame set at the first base. The receptor's source is an older woman in a cohort sampled during active or convalescent COVID-19. The V gene is TRBV4-1 and the J gene is TRBJ2-3, with 12 junctional bases fitting TRBD2. Sequencing was carried out using peripheral blood. CDR3 region: CASSQDSSGGADTQYF. Here is the DNA: TGCGCCAGCAGCCAAGATTCTAGCGGGGGGGCAGATACGCAGTATTTT.